This T cell receptor beta chain was observed in a study of T cell responses to AZD1222 COVID-19 vaccine. The CDR3 is made up of 13 amino acids. Germline-derived CDR1 and CDR2 are GTSNPN and SVGIG (reference sequence). Germline trimming cut 3 bases from V and 3 bases from J; bases unmatched to any gene: 4. TCRdb keeps only in-frame clones here, not all; method: immunoSEQ multiplex PCR. The repertoire consists of 95,000 to 150,000 clones, with almost 95% occurring once and the leading ten covering over 1.5%. The sample consisted of peripheral blood, taken on day 0 of AZD1222 vaccination. V gene TRBV30 combines with J gene TRBJ1-1, with 7 bases matching TRBD1. This TCR derives from an adult in good health. The DNA of the CDR3 is TGTGCCTGGAGCCCGCAGGGGGACACTGAAGCTTTCTTT. Translated, it gives CAWSPQGDTEAFF.